The 15 T cell receptor beta chains reported below all come from one sample, sequenced in a study of blood T cells in healthy people across ages. A J-beta primer mix and a sample-barcoded 5' primer were used in a second PCR of about 7 to 12 cycles. Using its own MiXCR run on the 5' RACE reads, TCRdb lists one record per CDR3 protein. The sample carries 1.6 million or so distinct CDR3 sequences, roughly 32% recorded once. Sequences were obtained from blood. Source of these receptors: a woman in her 30s in good health.

This chain links TRBV28 with TRBJ2-1, with TRBD1 as a possible D gene (5 bases). Germline V lookup: CDR1 MDHEN, CDR2 SYDVKM. The CDR3 has 14 residues. Trimming removed 8 bases at V and 2 bases at J, with 13 bases between. CDR3 bases: TGTGCCAGCGGGGTATGGGGCCCCTACAATGAGCAGTTCTTC. Its translation: CASGVWGPYNEQFF.

This clonotype was counted a few times. The CDR3 DNA reads TGCAGTAAGCGGGGGGGGCCCTACAATGAGCAGTTCTTC. Translated: CSKRGGPYNEQFF. The chain uses TRBV20-1 and TRBJ2-1, with 10 bases aligning to TRBD2. CDR1 is DFQATT, CDR2 SNEGSKA, per germline (reference sequence). The CDR3 extends over 13 amino acids. V lost 8 bases, J lost 2 bases, and 3 bases stayed unmatched.

The gene calls are TRBV12-3 or TRBV12-4 and TRBJ2-5, with no clear D. The V end lost 1 base, the J end lost 5 bases, and 8 bases lay between the germline ends. The CDR3 runs to 13 residues. CDR3 in amino acids: CASSLEKGETQYF. CDR3 DNA: TGTGCCAGCAGTTTAGAGAAAGGGGAGACCCAGTACTTC.

The J gene is TRBJ2-5, the V gene TRBV29-1; 7 bases line up with TRBD2. Germline values: CDR1 SQVTM, CDR2 ANQGSEA. The CDR3 length is 13 residues. Germline trimming cut 4 bases from V and 5 bases from J; bases unmatched to any gene: 7. CDR3: CSVVGGLGETQYF. CDR3 in DNA: TGCAGCGTTGTCGGGGGGTTAGGGGAGACCCAGTACTTC.

This clonotype has ten or more counts. The V gene is TRBV20-1, the J gene TRBJ2-1; 15 bases map to TRBD2. With 6 bases clipped from V and 0 bases from J, the junction kept 6 bases outside the gene matches. The CDR3 is made up of 17 amino acids. CDR1 is DFQATT, CDR2 SNEGSKA, per germline (reference sequence). The DNA for the CDR3 is TGCAGTGCCCCAGGGACTAGCGGGAGGAGCTCCTACAATGAGCAGTTCTTC. Translating gives CSAPGTSGRSSYNEQFF.

The chain joins TRBV30 to TRBJ2-5; D remains ambiguous. The germline V gene has CDR1 GTSNPN and CDR2 SVGIG (reference sequence). This CDR3 has 11 amino acids. V lost 0 bases and J 11 bases, leaving 10 bases between the germline ends. The CDR3 loop reads CAWSVMDEQYF. Here the CDR3 DNA reads TGTGCCTGGAGTGTCATGGATGAGCAGTACTTC.

This chain links TRBV20-1 with TRBJ2-5, with no clear D. CDR1 DFQATT and CDR2 SNEGSKA come from the germline V gene (reference sequence). The CDR3 is made up of 12 amino acids. The V end was cut by 6 bases, the J end by 0 bases, with 8 bases between. The DNA of the CDR3 is TGCAGTGCCAGACTGTACCAAGAGACCCAGTACTTC. Protein product: CSARLYQETQYF.

This clonotype was found a few times. In DNA form, the CDR3 reads TGTGCCAGCAGTTACGACGACAGCTCCTACGAGCAGTACTTC. It yields the protein CASSYDDSSYEQYF. The J gene is TRBJ2-7, the V gene TRBV6-5; D perhaps matches TRBD1 (5 bases). The germline V gene has CDR1 MNHEY and CDR2 SVGAGI. This CDR3 region has 14 residues. The V and J ends lost 2 bases and 0 bases respectively, with 8 bases between them.

Note on this clonotype: This could be a read error, since a much larger clone is one nucleotide away. The J gene is TRBJ2-5, the V gene TRBV4-1, with 8 bases fitting TRBD2. The end of the DNA aligns better with TRBJ2-7, so the J call may be wrong. CDR1 is MGHRA and CDR2 is YSYEKL in the germline V gene. The CDR3 is 15 amino acids. CDR3 DNA: TGCGCCAGCAGCCAGGGACTAGTGGGGCCCTACGAGCAGTACTTC. Its protein is CASSQGLVGPYEQYF.

J is TRBJ2-7 and V is TRBV4-2; no definite D call. The germline CDR1 and CDR2 sequences are LGHNA and YNFKEQ. The V end lost 1 base, the J end lost 0 bases, and 13 bases lay between the germline ends. The CDR3 has 16 residues. CDR3 nucleotides: TGTGCCAGCAGCCAAGTTCAGCTGGACGGCTCCTACGAGCAGTACTTC. This sequence encodes CASSQVQLDGSYEQYF.

This rearrangement joins TRBV9 to TRBJ2-6, with D perhaps being TRBD1 or TRBD2 (5 bases each). The V end lost 4 bases, the J end lost 4 bases, and 12 bases lay between the germline ends. The CDR3 sequence is 15 residues long. Germline V gene lookup returns CDR1 SGDLS and CDR2 YYNGEE. CDR3 DNA: TGTGCCAGCAGCCCTGAGGGGCCGGGGGCCAACGTCCTGACTTTC. Translating gives CASSPEGPGANVLTF.

Remarks on this clonotype: This sequence may be a read error, since a much larger clone differs from it by one base. The DNA of the CDR3 is TGCAGTGCTAGGGGACCTTTCATTGGCACAGATACGCAGTATTTT. Its protein product is CSARGPFIGTDTQYF. V and J are TRBV20-1 and TRBJ2-3; D may match TRBD1 or TRBD2 (5 bases each). Germline V gives CDR1 DFQATT, CDR2 SNEGSKA (reference sequence). The CDR3 is 15 residues long. V was clipped by 3 bases and J by 1 base, with 14 bases between them.

CDR3 in DNA: TGTGCCAGCAGTGACTTCCCCGGGACCAACCCGGATACGCAGTATTTT. It codes for CASSDFPGTNPDTQYF. The chain links TRBV6-1 to TRBJ2-3; D is possibly TRBD1 or TRBD2 (5 bases each). From germline, CDR1 is MNHNS and CDR2 SASEGT. This CDR3 has 16 amino acids. V dropped 3 bases and J dropped 6 bases, with 19 bases sitting between them.

This clonotype was found a few times. The chain combines TRBV10-2 with TRBJ2-7; D may be TRBD1 (5 bases). The end of the DNA aligns better with TRBJ2-5, so the J call may be wrong. CDR1 is WSHSY, CDR2 SAAADI, per germline. The CDR3 loop spans 14 amino acids. CDR3 residues: CASSEKSREETQYF. CDR3 DNA sequence: TGCGCCAGCAGTGAAAAGAGCAGGGAAGAGACCCAGTACTTC.

In regard to this clonotype: Compared with germline, one end of the junction differs, possibly owing to a read error. The rearrangement joins TRBV12-3 or TRBV12-4 to TRBJ2-3, with D perhaps matching TRBD2 (5 bases). CDR3 length: 16 residues. The CDR3, as DNA: TGTGCCGGCAGTTTCCCGGTGGCTAGCAAAGCAGATACGCAGTATTTT. Its protein is CAGSFPVASKADTQYF.